This is a list of T cell receptor beta chains from one sample in a study of blood T cell repertoires in COVID-19. Using immunoSEQ multiplex PCR, the repertoire was profiled, and TCRdb retains in-frame clones only, with some absent. The sample holds roughly 140,000 clones, about four fifths seen once. The sequenced sample was peripheral blood. The receptors come from a human donor with acute or convalescent COVID-19. The donor label of this sample is uncertain. Both conserved end residues are part of each CDR3. The order of the fields is clone size, V gene, D gene, J gene, CDR3 DNA, CDR3 protein. A D gene is named only where the DNA matches it firmly. Clone size appears in some rows only: once, few, many, or a class for an expanded clone.

>NA|TRBV6-5|TRBD1|TRBJ1-6
TGTGCCAGCAGTTACACGGGGACAGGGAACTCACCCCTCCACTTT
CASSYTGTGNSPLHF
>NA|TRBV3-1/TRBV3-2|NA|TRBJ2-3
TGTGCCAGCAGCCAAGGCCAGGCAGGGACAGATACGCAGTATTTT
CASSQGQAGTDTQYF
>NA|TRBV6-6|NA|TRBJ2-2
TGTGCCAGCACCCAGTACACCGGGGAGCTGTTTTTT
CASTQYTGELFF
>NA|TRBV6-5|TRBD2|TRBJ2-5
TGTGCCAGTTCGCTATTTCCCGGGTGGGAGGGGTACTTC
CASSLFPGWEGYF
>NA|TRBV3-1/TRBV3-2|TRBD1|TRBJ1-2
TGTGCCAGCAGCCGGGACAGGGGCGGGAAAGGCTACACCTTC
CASSRDRGGKGYTF
>once|TRBV19|NA|TRBJ1-1
TGTGCCAGTAGTATGGTTCGACTGTTGAACACTGAAGCTTTCTTT
CASSMVRLLNTEAFF
>once|TRBV5-1|NA|TRBJ1-3
TGCGCCAGCAGCCCCGGAGGGGAGTCTGGAAACACCATATATTTT
CASSPGGESGNTIYF
>many|TRBV19|NA|TRBJ2-7
TGTGCCAGTAGTATCCAGGACTCCTACGAGCAGTACTTC
CASSIQDSYEQYF
>NA|TRBV15|NA|TRBJ1-5
TGTGCCACCAGCCCCAGCGGGGGCCTCAATCAGCCCCAGCATTTT
CATSPSGGLNQPQHF
>NA|TRBV7-2|TRBD1|TRBJ1-5
TGTGCCAGCGGCCTGACAGGGAGCGGCAATCAGCCCCAGCATTTT
CASGLTGSGNQPQHF
>once|TRBV5-1|NA|TRBJ1-1
TGCGCCAGCAGCATTCTACAGGGGAACACTGAAGCTTTCTTT
CASSILQGNTEAFF
>NA|TRBV3-1/TRBV3-2|TRBD1|TRBJ1-1
TGTGCCAGCAGCCTCTACAGGGGGGACACTGAAGCTTTCTTT
CASSLYRGDTEAFF